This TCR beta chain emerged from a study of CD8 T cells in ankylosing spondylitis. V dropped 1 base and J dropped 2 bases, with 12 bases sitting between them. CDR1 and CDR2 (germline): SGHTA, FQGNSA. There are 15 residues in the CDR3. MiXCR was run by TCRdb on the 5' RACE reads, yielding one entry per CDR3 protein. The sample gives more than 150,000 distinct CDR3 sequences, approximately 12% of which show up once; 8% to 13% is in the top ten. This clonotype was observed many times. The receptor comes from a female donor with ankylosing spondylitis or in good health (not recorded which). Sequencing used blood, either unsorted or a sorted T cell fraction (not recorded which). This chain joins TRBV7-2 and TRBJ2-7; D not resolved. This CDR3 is CASSLVRRQTYEQYF. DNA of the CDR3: TGTGCCAGCAGCTTAGTAAGACGGCAGACCTACGAGCAGTACTTC.